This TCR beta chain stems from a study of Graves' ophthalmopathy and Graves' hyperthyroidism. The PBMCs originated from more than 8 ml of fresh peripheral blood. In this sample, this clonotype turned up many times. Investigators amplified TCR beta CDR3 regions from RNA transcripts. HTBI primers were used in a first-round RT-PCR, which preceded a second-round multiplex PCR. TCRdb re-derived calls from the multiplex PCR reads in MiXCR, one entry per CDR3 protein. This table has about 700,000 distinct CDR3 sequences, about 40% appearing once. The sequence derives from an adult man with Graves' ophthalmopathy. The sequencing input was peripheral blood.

The chain's CDR3 is CASSEIQGVSPLHF. The CDR3 DNA reads as TGTGCCAGCAGTGAAATACAGGGTGTTTCACCCCTCCACTTT. The chain has TRBV2 and TRBJ1-6; tentative D call: TRBD1 (6 bases). Trimming removed 2 bases from V and 9 bases from J, with 11 bases in between. CDR1 and CDR2 (germline): SNHLY, FYNNEI. CDR3 length equals 14 residues.